The T cell receptor (beta chain) described here comes from a study of T cell repertoires in cytomegalovirus infection. Trimming removed 4 bases from V and 3 bases from J, with 9 bases in between. CDR3 length: 13 residues. Germline loops: CDR1 KGHDR, CDR2 SFDVKD. TCRdb fed the reads into MiXCR, producing one record per CDR3 protein. The table includes a few hundred thousand distinct CDR3 sequences, under 45% detected once. Comments on this clonotype: Its cognate antigen is unknown.

The TCR sequence derives from a human donor in good health (CMV status not recorded). Some clones in this sample may be carry-over from other donors' samples. The chain couples TRBV24-1 to TRBJ2-7; tentatively, D is TRBD1 (5 bases). This sample comprised cultured PBMCs, obtained from culture after CMV antigen stimulation. The CDR3 DNA sequence: TGTGCCACCAGTGACTACAGGAACTACGAGCAGTACTTC. This translates into CATSDYRNYEQYF.